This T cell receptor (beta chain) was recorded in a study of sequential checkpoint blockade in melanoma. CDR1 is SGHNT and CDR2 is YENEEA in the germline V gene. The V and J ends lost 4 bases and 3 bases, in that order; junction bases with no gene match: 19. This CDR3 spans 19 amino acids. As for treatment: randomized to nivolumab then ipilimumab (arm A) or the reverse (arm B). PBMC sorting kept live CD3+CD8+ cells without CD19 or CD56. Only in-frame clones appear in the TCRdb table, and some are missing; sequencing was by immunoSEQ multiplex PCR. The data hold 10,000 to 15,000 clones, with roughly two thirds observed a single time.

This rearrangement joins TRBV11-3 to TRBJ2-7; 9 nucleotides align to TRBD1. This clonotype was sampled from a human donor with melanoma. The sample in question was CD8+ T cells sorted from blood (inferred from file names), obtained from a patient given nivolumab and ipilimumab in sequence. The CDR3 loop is CASSYRLEGKGQGNYEQYF. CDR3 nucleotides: TGTGCCAGCAGCTACCGCTTGGAAGGTAAGGGACAGGGAAACTACGAGCAGTACTTC.